This T cell receptor beta chain was identified in a study of T cells in women clearing cervical HPV infection. Study findings and constraints: Cases carried less TRBV6-7 than controls: roughly 0.11% versus 0.16%.

The CDR3 length is 13 residues. Germline loops: CDR1 SGHTA, CDR2 FQGTGA. Concerning this clone itself: Its matching antigen is unknown. With the read ending 3 residues before the CDR3 end, the germline J gene is used to fill in that end. Other DNA sequences from this sample encode an identical CDR3 as well.

Repertoires were generated with immunoSEQ multiplex PCR, while TCRdb's copy carries only in-frame clones and drops some. Its table records some 20,000 clones. The rearrangement uses TRBV7-3 and TRBJ1-2, with TRBD1 as a possible D gene (5 bases). The sample taken for sequencing was blood buffy coat. The clonotype originates from a woman between 18 and 75 years old with a cervical HPV16 infection that either progressed to CIN3+ or cleared (not recorded which). CDR3 amino acids: CASSLGLADTYTF. CDR3 DNA (partial): TGTGCCAGCAGCTTGGGACTAGCGGATACC.